Reported below is one TCR beta chain. As yet, its antigen is unknown. PCR used 60 Vbeta primers and 13 Jbeta primers. Clones were read by immunoSEQ multiplex PCR, and TCRdb kept only the in-frame ones, dropping some. Among 100,000 to 150,000 clones listed, roughly 80% were seen once. The data are from a study of cytomegalovirus exposure and HLA in healthy donors. General study points: Across donors, sequencing depth was assumed by presence/absence analyses to be roughly uniform.

Germline CDR1 is KGHSH and CDR2 is LQKENI. The V gene end was trimmed by 6 bases and the J gene end by 4 bases; junction bases not matched to a gene: 3. The CDR3 loop spans 13 amino acids. Everyone who donated was a healthy bone marrow donor. Donors showed nominal health when sampled, although they likely had unrecorded immune exposures. The source is a middle-aged man in good health and CMV-seronegative. The chain links TRBV18 to TRBJ2-7; TRBD1 matches 10 bases. The source material was PBMCs. The chain's CDR3 is CASSGQGFYEQYF. CDR3 bases: TGTGCCAGCTCGGGACAGGGGTTTTACGAGCAGTACTTC.